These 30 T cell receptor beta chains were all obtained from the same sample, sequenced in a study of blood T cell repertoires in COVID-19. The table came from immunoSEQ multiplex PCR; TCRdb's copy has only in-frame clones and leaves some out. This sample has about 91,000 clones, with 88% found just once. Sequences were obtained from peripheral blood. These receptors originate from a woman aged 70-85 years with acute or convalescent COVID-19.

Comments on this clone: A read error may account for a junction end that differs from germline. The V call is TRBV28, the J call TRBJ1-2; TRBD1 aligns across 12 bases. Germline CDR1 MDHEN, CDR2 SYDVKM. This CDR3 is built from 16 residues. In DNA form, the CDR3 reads TGTGCCAGCAGTTCCCCCCACGGGACAGGGGGCGCCCACCAAGTCTTC. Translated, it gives CASSSPHGTGGAHQVF.

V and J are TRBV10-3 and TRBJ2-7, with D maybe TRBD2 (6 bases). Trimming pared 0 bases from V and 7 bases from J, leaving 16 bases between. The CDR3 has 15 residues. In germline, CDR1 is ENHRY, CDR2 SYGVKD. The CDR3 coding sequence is TGTGCCATCAGTGAGTCTCTGGGGGGTGGATTAGAGCAGTACTTC. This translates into CAISESLGGGLEQYF.

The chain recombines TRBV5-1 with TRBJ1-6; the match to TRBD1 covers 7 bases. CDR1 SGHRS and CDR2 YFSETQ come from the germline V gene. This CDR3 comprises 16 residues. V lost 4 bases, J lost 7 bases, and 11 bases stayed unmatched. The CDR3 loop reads CASSQDTGVPNSPLHF. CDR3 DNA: TGCGCCAGCAGCCAGGATACAGGGGTCCCAAATTCACCCCTCCACTTT.

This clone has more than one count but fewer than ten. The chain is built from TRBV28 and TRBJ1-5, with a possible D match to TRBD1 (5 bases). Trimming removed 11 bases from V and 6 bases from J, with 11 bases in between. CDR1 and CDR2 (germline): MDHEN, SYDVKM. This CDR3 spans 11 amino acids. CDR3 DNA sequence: TGTGCCGCAGGGCATTCTCAGCCCCAGCATTTT. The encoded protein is CAAGHSQPQHF.

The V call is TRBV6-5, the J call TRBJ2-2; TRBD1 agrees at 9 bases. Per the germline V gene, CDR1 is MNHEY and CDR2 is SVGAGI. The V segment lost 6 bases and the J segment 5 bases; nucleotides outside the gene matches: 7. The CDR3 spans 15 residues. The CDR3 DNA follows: TGTGCCAGCAGGAGGGGGACAGGGATAACCGGGGAGCTGTTTTTT. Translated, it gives CASRRGTGITGELFF.

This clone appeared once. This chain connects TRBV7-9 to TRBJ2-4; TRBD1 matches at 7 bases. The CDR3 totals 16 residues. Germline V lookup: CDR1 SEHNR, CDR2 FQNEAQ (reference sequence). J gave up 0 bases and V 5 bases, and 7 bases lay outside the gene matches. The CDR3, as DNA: TGTGCCAGCAGCCCCCGACAGGGCATAGCCAAAAACATTCAGTACTTC. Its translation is CASSPRQGIAKNIQYF. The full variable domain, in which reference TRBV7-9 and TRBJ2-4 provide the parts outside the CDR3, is DTGVSQNPRHKITKRGQNVTFRCDPISEHNRLYWYRQTLGQGPEFLTYFQNEAQLEKSRLLSDRFSAERPKGSFSTLEIQRTEQGDSAMYLCASSPRQGIAKNIQYFGAGTRLSVL.

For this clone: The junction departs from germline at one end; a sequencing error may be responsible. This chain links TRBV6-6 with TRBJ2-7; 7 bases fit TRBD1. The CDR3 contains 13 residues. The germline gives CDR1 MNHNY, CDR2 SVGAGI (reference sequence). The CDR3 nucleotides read TGTGCCAGCAGGGGACAGATCTCCGACGAGCAGTACTTC. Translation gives CASRGQISDEQYF.

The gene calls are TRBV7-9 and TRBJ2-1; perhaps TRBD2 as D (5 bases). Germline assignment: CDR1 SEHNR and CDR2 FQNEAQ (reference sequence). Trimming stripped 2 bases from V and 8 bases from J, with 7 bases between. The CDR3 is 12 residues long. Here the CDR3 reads CASSLLDYEQFF. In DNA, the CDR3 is TGTGCCAGCAGCTTATTGGACTATGAGCAGTTCTTC.

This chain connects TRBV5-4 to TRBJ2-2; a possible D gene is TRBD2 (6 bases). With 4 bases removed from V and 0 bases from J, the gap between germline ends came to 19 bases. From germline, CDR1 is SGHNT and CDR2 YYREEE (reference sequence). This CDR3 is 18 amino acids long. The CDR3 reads CASSGRNRGTTNTGELFF. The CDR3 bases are TGTGCCAGCAGCGGCCGGAACCGGGGGACCACGAACACCGGGGAGCTGTTTTTT.

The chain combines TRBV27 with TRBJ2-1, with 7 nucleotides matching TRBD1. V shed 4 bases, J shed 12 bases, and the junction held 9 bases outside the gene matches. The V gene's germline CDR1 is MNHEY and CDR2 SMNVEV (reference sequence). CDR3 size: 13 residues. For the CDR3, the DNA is TGTGCCAGCAGTTGGGACAGTTCGTCTGGGCAGTTCTTC. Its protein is CASSWDSSSGQFF.

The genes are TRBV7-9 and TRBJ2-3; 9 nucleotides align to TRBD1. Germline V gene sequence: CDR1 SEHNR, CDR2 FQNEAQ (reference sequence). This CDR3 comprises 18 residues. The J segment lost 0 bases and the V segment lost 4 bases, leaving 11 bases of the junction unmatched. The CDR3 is CASSSRKGQGSSTDTQYF. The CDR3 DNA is TGTGCCAGCAGCTCGCGAAAAGGACAGGGGTCGAGCACAGATACGCAGTATTTT.

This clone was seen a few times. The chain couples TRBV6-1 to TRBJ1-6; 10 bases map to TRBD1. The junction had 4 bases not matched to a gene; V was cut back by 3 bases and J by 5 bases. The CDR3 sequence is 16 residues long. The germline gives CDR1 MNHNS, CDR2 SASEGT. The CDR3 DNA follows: TGTGCCAGCAGTGAGGGGGACAGGGGTAATAATTCACCCCTCCACTTT. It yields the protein CASSEGDRGNNSPLHF.

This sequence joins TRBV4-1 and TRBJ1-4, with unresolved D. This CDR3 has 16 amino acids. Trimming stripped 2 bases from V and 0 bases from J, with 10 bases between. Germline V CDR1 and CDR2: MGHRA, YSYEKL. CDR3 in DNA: TGCGCCAGCAGCCAACTGGCATTCCCAACTAATGAAAAACTGTTTTTT. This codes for CASSQLAFPTNEKLFF.

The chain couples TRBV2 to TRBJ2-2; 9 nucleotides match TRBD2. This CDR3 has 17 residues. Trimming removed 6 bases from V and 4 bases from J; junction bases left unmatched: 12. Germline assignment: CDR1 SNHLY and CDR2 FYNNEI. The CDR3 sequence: CASSTGTSQQGTGELFF. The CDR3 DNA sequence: TGTGCCAGCAGCACCGGGACTAGCCAACAGGGCACCGGGGAGCTGTTTTTT.

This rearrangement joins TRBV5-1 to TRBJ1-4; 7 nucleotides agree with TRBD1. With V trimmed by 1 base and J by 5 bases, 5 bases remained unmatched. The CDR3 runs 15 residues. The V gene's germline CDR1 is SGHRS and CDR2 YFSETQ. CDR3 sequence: CASSLTGTVNEKLFF. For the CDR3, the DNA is TGCGCCAGCAGCTTGACCGGGACAGTAAATGAAAAACTGTTTTTT. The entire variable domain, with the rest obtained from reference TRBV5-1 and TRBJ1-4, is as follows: KAGVTQTPRYLIKTRGQQVTLSCSPISGHRSVSWYQQTPGQGLQFLFEYFSETQRNKGNFPGRFSGRQFSNSRSEMNVSTLELGDSALYLCASSLTGTVNEKLFFGSGTQLSVL.

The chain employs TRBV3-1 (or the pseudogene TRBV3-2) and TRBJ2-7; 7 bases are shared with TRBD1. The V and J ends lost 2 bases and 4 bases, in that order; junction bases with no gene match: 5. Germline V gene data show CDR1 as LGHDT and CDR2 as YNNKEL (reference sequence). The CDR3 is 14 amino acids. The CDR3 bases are TGTGCCAGCAGCCAACCCGGACAGGCTTACGAGCAGTACTTC. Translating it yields CASSQPGQAYEQYF.

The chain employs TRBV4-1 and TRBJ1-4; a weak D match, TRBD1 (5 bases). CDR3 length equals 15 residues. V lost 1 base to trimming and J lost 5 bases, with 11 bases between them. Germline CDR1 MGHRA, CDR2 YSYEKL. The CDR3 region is CASSQAGIRNEKLFF. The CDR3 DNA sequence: TGCGCCAGCAGCCAAGCAGGGATTAGGAATGAAAAACTGTTTTTT.

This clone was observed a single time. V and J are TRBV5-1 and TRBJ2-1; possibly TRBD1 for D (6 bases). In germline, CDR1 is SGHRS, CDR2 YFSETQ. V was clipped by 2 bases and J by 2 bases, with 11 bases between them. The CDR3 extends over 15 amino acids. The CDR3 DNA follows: TGCGCCAGCAGCTTAGAAGGGACAACCTACAATGAGCAGTTCTTC. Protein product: CASSLEGTTYNEQFF.

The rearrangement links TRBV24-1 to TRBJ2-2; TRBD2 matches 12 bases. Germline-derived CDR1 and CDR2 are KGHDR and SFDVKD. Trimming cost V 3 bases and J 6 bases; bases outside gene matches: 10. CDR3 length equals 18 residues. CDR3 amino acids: CATSDPGTSGPNPGELFF. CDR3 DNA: TGTGCCACCAGTGATCCCGGGACTAGCGGGCCTAACCCCGGGGAGCTGTTTTTT.

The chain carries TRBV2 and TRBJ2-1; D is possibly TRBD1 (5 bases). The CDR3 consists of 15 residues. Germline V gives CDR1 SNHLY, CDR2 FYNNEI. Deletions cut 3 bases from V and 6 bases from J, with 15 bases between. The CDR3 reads CASSDPRGTGNEQFF. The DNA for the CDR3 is TGTGCCAGCAGTGATCCTAGGGGCACCGGCAATGAGCAGTTCTTC.

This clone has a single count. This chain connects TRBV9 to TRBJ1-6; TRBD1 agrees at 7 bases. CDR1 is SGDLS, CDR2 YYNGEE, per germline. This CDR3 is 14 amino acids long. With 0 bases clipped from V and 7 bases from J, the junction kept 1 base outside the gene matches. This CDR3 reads CASSVEGQNSPLHF. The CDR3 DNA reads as TGTGCCAGCAGCGTAGAGGGACAGAATTCACCCCTCCACTTT.

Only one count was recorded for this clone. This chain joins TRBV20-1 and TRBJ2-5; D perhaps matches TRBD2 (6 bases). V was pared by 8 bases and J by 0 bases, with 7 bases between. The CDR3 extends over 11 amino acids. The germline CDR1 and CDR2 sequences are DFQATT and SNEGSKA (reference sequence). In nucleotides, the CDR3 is TGCAGTTCGGGGGACCAAGAGACCCAGTACTTC. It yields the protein CSSGDQETQYF.

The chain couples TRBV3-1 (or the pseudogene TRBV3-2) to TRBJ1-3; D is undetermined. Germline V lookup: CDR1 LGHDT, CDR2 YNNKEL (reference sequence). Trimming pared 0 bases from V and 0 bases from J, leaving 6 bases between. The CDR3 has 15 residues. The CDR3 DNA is TGTGCCAGCAGCCAAGACCCCCTCTCTGGAAACACCATATATTTT. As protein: CASSQDPLSGNTIYF.

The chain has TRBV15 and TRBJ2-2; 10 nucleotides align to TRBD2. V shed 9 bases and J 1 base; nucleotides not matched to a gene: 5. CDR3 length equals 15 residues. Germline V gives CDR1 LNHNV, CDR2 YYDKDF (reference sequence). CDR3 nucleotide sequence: TGTGCCACAAACAAGCGGGAGGGGAACACCGGGGAGCTGTTTTTT. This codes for CATNKREGNTGELFF.

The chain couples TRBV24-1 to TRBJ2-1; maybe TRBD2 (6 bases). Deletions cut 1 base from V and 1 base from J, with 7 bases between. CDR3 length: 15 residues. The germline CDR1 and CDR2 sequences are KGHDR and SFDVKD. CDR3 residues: CATSDFGGSYNEQFF. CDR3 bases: TGTGCCACCAGTGATTTTGGGGGGTCCTACAATGAGCAGTTCTTC.

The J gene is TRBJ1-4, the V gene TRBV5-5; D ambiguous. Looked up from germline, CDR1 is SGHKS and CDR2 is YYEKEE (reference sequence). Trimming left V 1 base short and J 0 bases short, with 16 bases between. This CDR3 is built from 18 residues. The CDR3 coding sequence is TGTGCCAGCAGCTTGTTTTCTGGAGCCTTTTCAACTAATGAAAAACTGTTTTTT. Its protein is CASSLFSGAFSTNEKLFF.

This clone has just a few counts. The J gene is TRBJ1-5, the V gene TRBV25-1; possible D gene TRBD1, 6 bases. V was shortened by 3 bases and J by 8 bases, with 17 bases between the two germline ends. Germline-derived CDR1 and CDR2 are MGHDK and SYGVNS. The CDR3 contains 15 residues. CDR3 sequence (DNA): TGTGCCAGCAGTGACACCGGGGGGCCGGGGAAGCCCCAGCATTTT. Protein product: CASSDTGGPGKPQHF. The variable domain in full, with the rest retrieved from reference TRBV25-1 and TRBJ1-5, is EADIYQTPRYLVIGTGKKITLECSQTMGHDKMYWYQQDPGMELHLIHYSYGVNSTEKGDLSSESTVSRIRTEHFPLTLESARPSHTSQYLCASSDTGGPGKPQHFGDGTRLSIL.

The CDR3 nucleotides are TGTGCCAGCAGCTTAGCTGGGACAGGGAACCAGCCCCAGCATTTT. This codes for CASSLAGTGNQPQHF. The chain uses TRBV7-9 and TRBJ1-5; 9 bases match TRBD1. Germline values: CDR1 SEHNR, CDR2 FQNEAQ (reference sequence). Trimming removed 0 bases from V and 7 bases from J; junction bases left unmatched: 4. This CDR3 comprises 15 residues. The full variable domain, with the rest looked up from reference TRBV7-9 and TRBJ1-5, is DTGVSQNPRHKITKRGQNVTFRCDPISEHNRLYWYRQTLGQGPEFLTYFQNEAQLEKSRLLSDRFSAERPKGSFSTLEIQRTEQGDSAMYLCASSLAGTGNQPQHFGDGTRLSIL.

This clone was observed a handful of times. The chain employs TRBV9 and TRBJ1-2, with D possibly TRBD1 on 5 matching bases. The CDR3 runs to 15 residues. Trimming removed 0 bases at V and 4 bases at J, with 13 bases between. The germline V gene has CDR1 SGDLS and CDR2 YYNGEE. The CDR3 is CASSVGSRDRYGYTF. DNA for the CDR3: TGTGCCAGCAGCGTAGGGTCCAGGGATCGCTATGGCTACACCTTC.

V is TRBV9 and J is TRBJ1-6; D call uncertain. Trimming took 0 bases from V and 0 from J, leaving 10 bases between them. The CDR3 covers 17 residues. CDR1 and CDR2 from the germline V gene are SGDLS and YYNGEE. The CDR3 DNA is TGTGCCAGCAGCGTAGGGTGGTCGAGCTCCTATAATTCACCCCTCCACTTT. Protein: CASSVGWSSSYNSPLHF.